The sequence of this T cell receptor (beta chain) was determined in a study of cytomegalovirus exposure and HLA in healthy donors. Overall study context: Most donors, roughly 77% of approximately 400 genotyped, fell in the Caucasian-associated ancestry cluster. Study observations and caveats: There were several of the most significant clusters that appeared linked to common viral pathogens in a later analysis. Previously analyzed data showed that most TCR beta V segments were productive at a frequency of about 87% or about 30%.

The donors were healthy bone marrow donors. Turning to this clone: The antigen is unknown.

CDR1 is SGHTA and CDR2 is FQGTGA in the germline V gene. V was pared by 5 bases and J by 1 base, with 14 bases between. There are 15 residues in the CDR3. The study ran its PCR with 60 Vbeta and 13 Jbeta primers. TCRdb's table, derived via immunoSEQ multiplex PCR, lists solely in-frame clones and lacks some. Of around 70,000 clones listed, more than 65% are singletons. The rearrangement links TRBV7-3 to TRBJ2-5; D perhaps matches TRBD2 (6 bases). The sequence derives from a male donor in good health and CMV-seropositive. Input material: PBMCs. The CDR3 bases are TGTGCCAGCAGCCGCGGTCGGCGGGGCCAAGAGACCCAGTACTTC. Translated, it gives CASSRGRRGQETQYF.